This T cell receptor (beta chain) originates from a study of OX40 agonist ivuxolimab in advanced cancers. At the level of the study: Patients were infused with ivuxolimab every 2 weeks at 0.01 to 10 mg/kg.

Germline V CDR1 and CDR2: MDHEN, SYDVKM. Between the trimmed V and J ends, which lost 1 base and 11 bases, there was a span of 11 bases. The CDR3 is made up of 12 amino acids. Collection of blood occurred at baseline, at cycle 4 day 1, and at cycle 7 day 1. Sequenced by immunoSEQ multiplex PCR; TCRdb stores in-frame clones only, minus some. The sample holds some 100,000 clones; 84% are singletons and the top ten take around 1.1%. The chain uses TRBV28 and TRBJ1-2; no reliable D call. The sample here was CD4+ or CD8+ T cells sorted from blood, taken in a trial of the OX40 agonist ivuxolimab. This receptor was taken from an adult with an advanced solid tumor such as melanoma, head and neck, liver or kidney cancer. In DNA form, the CDR3 reads TGTGCCAGCAGTTTATTGGTGCGGGAATACACCTTC. Translating it yields CASSLLVREYTF.